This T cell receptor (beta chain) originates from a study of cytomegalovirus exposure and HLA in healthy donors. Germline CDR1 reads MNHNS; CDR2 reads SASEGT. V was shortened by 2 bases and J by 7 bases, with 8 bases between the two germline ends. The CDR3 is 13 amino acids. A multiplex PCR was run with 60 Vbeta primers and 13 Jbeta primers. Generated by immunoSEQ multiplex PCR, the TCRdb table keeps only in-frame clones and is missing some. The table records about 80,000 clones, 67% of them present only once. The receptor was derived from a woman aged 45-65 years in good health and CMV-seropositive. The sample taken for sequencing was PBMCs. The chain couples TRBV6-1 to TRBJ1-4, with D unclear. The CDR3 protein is CASSENSFEKLFF. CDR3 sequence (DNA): TGTGCCAGCAGTGAAAACAGTTTTGAAAAACTGTTTTTT.